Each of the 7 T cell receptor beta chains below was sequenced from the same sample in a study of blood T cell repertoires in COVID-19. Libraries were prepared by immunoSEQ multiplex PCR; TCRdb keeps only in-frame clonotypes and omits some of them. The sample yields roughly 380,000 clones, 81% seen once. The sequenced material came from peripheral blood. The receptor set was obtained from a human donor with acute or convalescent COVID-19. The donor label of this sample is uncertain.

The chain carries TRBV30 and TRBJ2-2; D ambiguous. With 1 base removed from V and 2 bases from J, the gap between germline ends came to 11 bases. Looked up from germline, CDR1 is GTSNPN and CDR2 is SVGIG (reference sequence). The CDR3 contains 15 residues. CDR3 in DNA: TGTGCCTGGAGTGCCCCCGGGTTAAACACCGGGGAGCTGTTTTTT. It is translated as CAWSAPGLNTGELFF.

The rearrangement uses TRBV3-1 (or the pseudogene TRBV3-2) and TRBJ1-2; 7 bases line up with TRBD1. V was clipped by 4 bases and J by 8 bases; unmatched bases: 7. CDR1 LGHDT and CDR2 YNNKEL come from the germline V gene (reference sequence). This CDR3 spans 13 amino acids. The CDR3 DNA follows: TGTGCCAGCAGCCCGGGACAGCTGAGGGGCTACACCTTC. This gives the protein CASSPGQLRGYTF.

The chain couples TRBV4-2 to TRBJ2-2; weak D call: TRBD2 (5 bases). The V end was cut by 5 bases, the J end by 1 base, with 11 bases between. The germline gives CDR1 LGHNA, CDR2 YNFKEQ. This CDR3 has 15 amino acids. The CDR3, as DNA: TGTGCCAGCAGCAGAGGGTCGCAGAACACCGGGGAGCTGTTTTTT. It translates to CASSRGSQNTGELFF.

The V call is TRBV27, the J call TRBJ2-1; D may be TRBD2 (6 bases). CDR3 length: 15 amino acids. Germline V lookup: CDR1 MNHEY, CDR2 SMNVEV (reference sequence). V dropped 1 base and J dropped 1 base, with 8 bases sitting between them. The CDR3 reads CASSLYGGSYNEQFF. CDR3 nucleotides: TGTGCCAGCAGTTTATACGGGGGTTCCTACAATGAGCAGTTCTTC.

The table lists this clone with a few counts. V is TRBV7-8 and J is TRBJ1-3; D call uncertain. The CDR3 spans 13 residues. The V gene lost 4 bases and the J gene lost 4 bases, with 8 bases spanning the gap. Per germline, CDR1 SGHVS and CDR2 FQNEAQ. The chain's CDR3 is CASSYNAGNTIYF. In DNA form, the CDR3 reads TGTGCCAGCAGCTATAATGCGGGAAACACCATATATTTT.

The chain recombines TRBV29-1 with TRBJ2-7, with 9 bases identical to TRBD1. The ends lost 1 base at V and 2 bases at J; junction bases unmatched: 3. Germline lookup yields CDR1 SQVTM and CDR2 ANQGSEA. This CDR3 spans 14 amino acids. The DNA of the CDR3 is TGCAGCGTTGAAGCACAGGGGGCCACCTACGAGCAGTACTTC. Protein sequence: CSVEAQGATYEQYF.

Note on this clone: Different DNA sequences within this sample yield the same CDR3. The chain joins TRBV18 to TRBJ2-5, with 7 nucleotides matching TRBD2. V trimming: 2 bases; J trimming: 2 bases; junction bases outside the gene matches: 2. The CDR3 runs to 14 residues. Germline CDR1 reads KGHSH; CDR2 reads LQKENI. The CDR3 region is CASSPTGLQETQYF. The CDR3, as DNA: TGTGCCAGCTCACCAACGGGACTACAAGAGACCCAGTACTTC. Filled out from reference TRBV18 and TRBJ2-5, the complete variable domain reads NAGVMQNPRHLVRRRGQEARLRCSPMKGHSHVYWYRQLPEEGLKFMVYLQKENIIDESGMPKERFSAEFPKEGPSILRIQQVVRGDSAAYFCASSPTGLQETQYFGPGTRLLVL.